Sequencing of this T cell receptor beta chain was carried out in a study of cytomegalovirus exposure and HLA in healthy donors. Profiling relied on immunoSEQ multiplex PCR, and the TCRdb table lists in-frame clones only, not all of them. Here the sample spans 100,000 to 150,000 clones, 80% to 90% being singletons. V gave up 6 bases and J gave up 4 bases, with 15 bases separating them. This CDR3 region has 14 residues. CDR1 is MNHEY and CDR2 is SVGAGI in the germline V gene. The specimen was PBMCs. This chain connects TRBV6-5 to TRBJ1-2; D might be TRBD1 (5 bases). This TCR was sampled from a young woman in good health and CMV-seronegative. In DNA form, the CDR3 reads TGTGCCAGCAGCTACACCAGGGATGGCTATGGCTACACCTTC. This translates into CASSYTRDGYGYTF.